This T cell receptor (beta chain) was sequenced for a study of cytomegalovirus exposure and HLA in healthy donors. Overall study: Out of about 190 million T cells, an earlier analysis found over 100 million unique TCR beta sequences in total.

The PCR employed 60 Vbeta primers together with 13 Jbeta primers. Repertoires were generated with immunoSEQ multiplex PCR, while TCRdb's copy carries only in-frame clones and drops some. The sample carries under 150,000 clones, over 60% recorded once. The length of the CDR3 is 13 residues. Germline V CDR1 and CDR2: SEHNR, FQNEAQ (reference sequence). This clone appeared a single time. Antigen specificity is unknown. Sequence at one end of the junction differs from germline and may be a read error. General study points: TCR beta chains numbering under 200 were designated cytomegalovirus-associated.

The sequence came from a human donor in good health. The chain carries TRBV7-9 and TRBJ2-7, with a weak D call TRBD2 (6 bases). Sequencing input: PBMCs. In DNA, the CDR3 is TGTTCCAGCAGCTTGGGGGGCTCCTACGAGCAGTACTTC. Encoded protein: CSSSLGGSYEQYF.